This entry concerns a single T cell receptor (beta chain). The specificity of this receptor is unknown. Base qualities are missing; no much larger clone stands one base away. These data belong to a study of blood T cell repertoires in COVID-19 (TCRdb year 2020). At the level of the whole study: Samples covering the acute and convalescent phases of COVID-19 were provided by collaborators in the United States, Italy and Spain. Subjects who had been exposed to COVID-19, were actively infected with it, or had recovered from it provided the deeply sampled blood TCRbeta repertoires that made up the dataset. Samples were obtained from the ongoing ImmuneRACE study (first 160 participants) and from approximately 1,200 subjects provided by 6 global collaborators. Where available, HLA class I and class II types were taken from metadata supplied by the sample provider and were not determined by assay-based typing. Nearly every sample came with metadata listing a de-identified subject ID, COVID-19 status, age in years and sex. The material from the prospective study consisted of cDNA or gDNA derived from T cells, B-cell-depleted T cells, or PBMCs. A freely available public database, intended as a resource for researchers studying the immune response to SARS-CoV-2, is where the repertoires were released. The research as a whole found: Clinical and demographic metadata were provided uncurated, with the amount varying by source and participant.

V loses 6 bases of germline sequence and J loses 4 bases, and the interval between the two ends is 14 bases. The cysteine opens and the phenylalanine closes a CDR3 of 14 amino acids. The CDR3 DNA has 42 bases and is translated from base 1. Based on the germline V gene, the CDR1 and CDR2 sequences are MNHEY and SVGAGI. TCRbeta CDR3 regions were amplified from genomic DNA using the immunoSEQ Assay, a bias-controlled multiplex PCR. The study's own analysis went as follows. The number of nucleated cells in each sample was estimated by amplification of reference gene primers within the assay. To quantify the absolute abundance of each unique TCRbeta CDR3 rearrangement, sequence reads were collapsed and filtered. For each sample, productive Simpson clonality was calculated as the square root of Simpson's diversity index over productive rearrangements. The source is immuneACCESS, and TCRdb retained only in-frame sequences with V and J called. Part of the clones is not carried over; for the studies checked, unresolved V genes explain less than half of this, and the remainder is unexplained. From that table come the V and J calls and clone size; the DNA was used to work out D and trimming. For this sample there are nearly 60,000 clones; over 75% appear just once. The ten largest clonotypes hold roughly 4.5% of the sample.

Collaborating institutions collected whole blood in K2EDTA tubes following their own protocols. Collaborator samples were shipped for TCRbeta analysis as frozen whole blood, isolated PBMCs, or DNA extracted from either sample type. The clonotype was recovered from a man between 35 and 55 years old with active COVID-19. The V and J segments used are TRBV6-5 and TRBJ2-3; the best D guess is TRBD2, with 6 bases matching. The sequenced material came from peripheral blood. At the DNA level, the sequence is TGTGCCAGCAGGGACGGGAGACCCGCAGATACGCAGTATTTT. Translated, this is CASRDGRPADTQYF.